The TCR beta chain described here comes from a study of shared clonotypes between healthy human individuals. J lost 1 base, V lost 5 bases, and 7 bases had no gene match. Germline V lookup: CDR1 SGHTA, CDR2 FQGNSA. The CDR3 spans 16 residues. Study observations and caveats: In having few donors, the study represented limited genetic and exposure-history diversity.

The authors distributed each subset's genomic DNA evenly over several immunoSEQ plates. The method was immunoSEQ multiplex PCR; TCRdb's version includes in-frame clones alone and lacks a portion of them. The sample contains some 1.4 million clones, roughly 95% of which appear only once. Comments on this clone: Its antigen is currently unknown.

All the donors were Caucasian adults who lived in Nashville, Tennessee. This sequence joins TRBV7-2 and TRBJ2-2, with 7 bases lining up with TRBD2. The receptor was isolated from a man aged 25 to 40 in good health. Sequenced: naive CD4+ T cells sorted from blood. Subset described: CD45RA+ positively selected. The CDR3: CASSRPGGRNTGELFF. The CDR3, as DNA: TGTGCCAGCAGCCGGCCCGGCGGGAGGAACACCGGGGAGCTGTTTTTT.